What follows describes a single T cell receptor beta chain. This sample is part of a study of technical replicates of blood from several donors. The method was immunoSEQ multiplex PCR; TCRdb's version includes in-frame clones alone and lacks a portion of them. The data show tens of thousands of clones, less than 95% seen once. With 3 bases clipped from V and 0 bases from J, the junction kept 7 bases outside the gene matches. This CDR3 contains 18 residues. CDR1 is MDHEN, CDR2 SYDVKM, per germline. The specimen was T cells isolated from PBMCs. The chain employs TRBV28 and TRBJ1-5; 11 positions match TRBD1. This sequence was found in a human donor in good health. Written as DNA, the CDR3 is TGTGCCAGCAGTTTTTACGGACAGGGGGCTGATAGCAATCAGCCCCAGCATTTT. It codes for CASSFYGQGADSNQPQHF.